The 22 T cell receptor beta chains in this list originate from one sample, sequenced in a study of T cells in women clearing cervical HPV infection. Assay used: immunoSEQ multiplex PCR; TCRdb lists only in-frame clones, some missing. This sample's clone table lists under 50,000 clones. Sequenced: blood buffy coat. These TCRs come from a woman between 18 and 69 years old with a cervical HPV16 infection that either progressed to CIN3+ or cleared (not recorded which).

CDR3 bases read: TGTGCCAGCAGCCTCGAGGGGAGATCGAAA. This gives the protein CASSLEGRSK. From start to end, the CDR3 is CASSLEGRSKLFF. The rearrangement links TRBV2 to TRBJ1-4, with D maybe TRBD1 (5 bases). The DNA ends 3 residues before the CDR3 does, and the rest of the CDR3 is filled in from the germline J gene. Germline V gene sequence: CDR1 SNHLY, CDR2 FYNNEI. CDR3 length equals 13 residues.

Remarks on this clone: The read comes to an end 3 residues before the CDR3 does, leaving the germline J gene to fill in the end. The V call is TRBV7-7, the J call TRBJ2-7; 9 positions agree with TRBD1. Per germline, CDR1 SSHAT and CDR2 FNYEAQ (reference sequence). CDR3 length equals 14 residues. Germline trimming cut 5 bases from V and 4 bases from J; bases unmatched to any gene: 6. The CDR3 reads CASSLGQGMYEQYF. The CDR3 bases that were read are TGTGCCAGCAGCCTAGGACAGGGGATGTACGAG.

About this clone: The read ends 3 residues before the CDR3 terminus; that terminus is restored from the germline J gene. J is TRBJ2-3 and V is TRBV4-1; 9 bases match TRBD2. Germline lookup yields CDR1 MGHRA and CDR2 YSYEKL. Trimming cost V 1 base and J 3 bases; bases outside gene matches: 11. This CDR3 contains 18 residues. The CDR3 reads CASSQGPFGGGATDTQYF. The CDR3 bases that were read are TGCGCCAGCAGCCAAGGGCCCTTCGGCGGGGGGGCGACAGATACG.

Partial CDR3 DNA: TGTGCCAGTAGTCCTTCCGGCTCTGGGGCCAACGTA. Amino acid sequence: CASSPSGSGANV. The entire CDR3 is CASSPSGSGANVLFF. The rearrangement links TRBV19 to TRBJ1-4; D might be TRBD1 (5 bases). From the germline J gene comes the end of the CDR3, since the read stops 3 residues before it. Germline loops: CDR1 LNHDA, CDR2 SQIVND (reference sequence). The CDR3 has 15 amino acids.

On this clone itself: The read ends 3 residues shy of where the CDR3 ends; the end is completed using the germline J gene. The gene calls are TRBV14 and TRBJ2-1; possible D gene TRBD2, 7 bases. With 2 bases removed from V and 0 bases from J, the gap between germline ends came to 14 bases. This CDR3 comprises 17 residues. Germline values: CDR1 SGHDN, CDR2 FVKESK. Partial CDR3 DNA: TGTGCCAGCAGCCAATTAGGGGGGGCAGCCTCCTACAATGAG. Its protein is CASSQLGGAASYNE. The CDR3 in its entirety is CASSQLGGAASYNEQFF.

The sequenced part of the CDR3 DNA is TGCGCCAGCAGCTTGACCGGGAGGGGCTCTAATGAAAAA. Residues: CASSLTGRGSNEK. The whole CDR3 protein is CASSLTGRGSNEKLFF. The rearrangement links TRBV5-1 to TRBJ1-4; the D gene is possibly TRBD1 (5 bases). The read falls 3 residues short of the CDR3 end, and the missing part is taken from the germline J gene. Trimming removed 1 base from V and 3 bases from J, with 13 bases in between. The CDR3 spans 16 residues. Germline CDR1 is SGHRS and CDR2 is YFSETQ. The full variable domain, with the rest looked up from reference TRBV5-1 and TRBJ1-4, is KAGVTQTPRYLIKTRGQQVTLSCSPISGHRSVSWYQQTPGQGLQFLFEYFSETQRNKGNFPGRFSGRQFSNSRSEMNVSTLELGDSALYLCASSLTGRGSNEKLFFGSGTQLSVL.

Worth noting for this clone: The CDR3 end falls 3 residues outside the read, so it is completed with the germline J gene. The chain recombines TRBV2 with TRBJ1-5, with D possibly matching TRBD1 (6 bases). Germline V gene data show CDR1 as SNHLY and CDR2 as FYNNEI. There are 14 residues in the CDR3. Trimming removed 8 bases from V and 0 bases from J, with 11 bases in between. The CDR3: CASQDRTSNQPQHF. The DNA read from the CDR3 is TGTGCCAGCCAAGACAGGACTAGCAATCAGCCC.

The CDR3 region is CASRDQGAYEQYF. CDR3 DNA, as far as it was read: TGTGCCAGTAGAGATCAGGGGGCCTACGAG. The chain recombines TRBV19 with TRBJ2-7; 7 bases align to TRBD1. Sequencing ends 3 residues short of the CDR3 end; the germline J gene provides the rest. Germline V gene lookup returns CDR1 LNHDA and CDR2 SQIVND (reference sequence). The J segment lost 2 bases and the V segment lost 6 bases, leaving 4 bases of the junction unmatched. The CDR3 has 13 residues.

Concerning this clone: The CDR3 end falls 3 residues outside the read, so it is completed with the germline J gene. This chain uses TRBV30 with TRBJ2-1; D call uncertain. Trimming cost V 3 bases and J 0 bases, with 18 bases left between them. The CDR3 has 17 residues. The germline V gene has CDR1 GTSNPN and CDR2 SVGIG (reference sequence). The sequenced CDR3 bases are TGTGCCTGGAGCGACCCCGGCGGAAGGAGCTCCTACAATGAG. Translating it yields CAWSDPGGRSSYNE. The whole CDR3 sequence reads CAWSDPGGRSSYNEQFF.

On this clone: The read is 3 residues too short to cover the CDR3 end, so that end is filled in from the germline J gene. V usage is TRBV18 and J usage is TRBJ2-3; the match to TRBD1 covers 7 bases. This CDR3 has 14 amino acids. Germline V CDR1 and CDR2: KGHSH, LQKENI. The CDR3 loop is CASSHRDRNQPQYF. CDR3 DNA (partial): TGTGCCAGCTCACACCGGGACAGAAATCAGCCG.

As regards this clone: The read ends 3 residues before the CDR3 terminus; that terminus is restored from the germline J gene. The chain is built from TRBV5-1 and TRBJ2-7, with 10 bases that match TRBD2. Germline values: CDR1 SGHRS, CDR2 YFSETQ. Unmatched junction bases numbered 9, after V lost 0 bases and J lost 3 bases. The CDR3 length is 17 residues. CDR3 DNA, as far as it was read: TGCGCCAGCAGCTTGGTGGTGCCGAGGACTAGCGGCTACGAG. Protein sequence: CASSLVVPRTSGYE. The whole CDR3 protein reads CASSLVVPRTSGYEQYF.

About this clone: With the read ending 3 residues before the CDR3 end, the germline J gene is used to fill in that end. The identical CDR3 is also encoded by other nucleotide sequences in the sample. The rearrangement joins TRBV28 to TRBJ1-2; 8 bases line up with TRBD1. CDR1 is MDHEN, CDR2 SYDVKM, per germline. The CDR3 consists of 15 residues. The V gene end was trimmed by 6 bases and the J gene end by 6 bases; junction bases not matched to a gene: 12. The CDR3 protein is CASRTGGETTNGYTF. The sequenced CDR3 bases are TGTGCCAGCAGAACAGGGGGGGAGACGACTAATGGC.

CDR3 region: CSARGGGAAAGANVLFF. CDR3 DNA (partial): TGCAGTGCTAGGGGCGGAGGGGCCGCAGCTGGGGCCAACGTG. This sequence joins TRBV20-1 and TRBJ2-2; possibly TRBD2 for D (6 bases). The CDR3 extends 3 residues past the end of the read, so its final part is completed from the germline J gene. The V gene's germline CDR1 is DFQATT and CDR2 SNEGSKA (reference sequence). The CDR3 length is 17 residues.

A remark on this clone: The read comes to an end 3 residues before the CDR3 does, leaving the germline J gene to fill in the end. V usage is TRBV6-2 or TRBV6-3 and J usage is TRBJ2-3; TRBD2 agrees at 11 bases. The trim removed 6 bases at V and 3 bases at J, leaving 5 bases unmatched. Germline CDR1 MNHEY, CDR2 SVGEGT. The CDR3 consists of 15 residues. CDR3 amino acids: CASRDGTSGTDTQYF. The DNA read from the CDR3 is TGTGCCAGCAGGGACGGGACTAGCGGAACAGATACG.

Worth noting for this clone: The CDR3 end is not reached by the read, which stops 3 residues before it; the germline J gene fills it in. The rearrangement joins TRBV29-1 to TRBJ2-7; 11 bases are shared with TRBD2. CDR1 and CDR2 from the germline V gene are SQVTM and ANQGSEA. The CDR3 has 14 residues. Unmatched junction bases numbered 7, after V lost 6 bases and J lost 3 bases. The CDR3 here is CSVVSGTSGYEQYF. Partial CDR3 DNA: TGCAGCGTCGTCAGCGGGACTAGCGGCTACGAG.

A word on this clone: The missing CDR3 end, 3 residues past where the read stops, is filled in from the germline J gene. The chain has TRBV28 and TRBJ1-1; 8 positions agree with TRBD1. The CDR3 consists of 16 residues. CDR1 is MDHEN and CDR2 is SYDVKM in the germline V gene. The CDR3 region is CASSLKWAGGRLGAFF. Partial CDR3 DNA: TGTGCCAGCAGTTTAAAGTGGGCAGGGGGCAGATTAGGA.

Note on this clone: An end of the junction does not agree with germline; a read error may underlie this. The read comes to an end 3 residues before the CDR3 does, leaving the germline J gene to fill in the end. Other nucleotide sequences from this sample produce the same CDR3. The chain is built from TRBV2 and TRBJ1-3, with 7 bases matching TRBD1. Germline-derived CDR1 and CDR2 are SNHLY and FYNNEI. This CDR3 is built from 14 residues. CDR3 bases read: TGTGCCAGCAGTCCAGGGGGTTCTGGAAACACA. Its translation is CASSPGGSGNT. The full CDR3 sequence reads CASSPGGSGNTIYF.

The sequenced part of the CDR3 DNA is TGTGCCAGCAGCCAATCCCAAGGGGAAGGTTTAAATCAGCCC. Translated: CASSQSQGEGLNQP. The whole CDR3 is CASSQSQGEGLNQPQHF. V usage is TRBV4-2 and J usage is TRBJ1-5; D may be TRBD1 (5 bases). The read terminates 3 residues before the CDR3 end, so the remaining end is supplied by the germline J gene. Germline loops: CDR1 LGHNA, CDR2 YNFKEQ. Trimming removed 2 bases at V and 4 bases at J, with 18 bases between. This CDR3 spans 17 amino acids.

On this clone: The CDR3 extends 3 residues past the end of the read, so its final part is completed from the germline J gene. J is TRBJ1-4 and V is TRBV7-8, with D perhaps matching TRBD1 (6 bases). This CDR3 has 14 residues. Germline-derived CDR1 and CDR2 are SGHVS and FQNEAQ. The CDR3: CASSSDRDNSPLFF. The covered CDR3 bases are TGTGCCAGCAGCTCGGACAGAGATAATTCACCA.

Comment on this clone: From the germline J gene comes the end of the CDR3, since the read stops 3 residues before it. The chain combines TRBV5-1 with TRBJ2-7; D may be TRBD1 (5 bases). V was trimmed by 4 bases and J by 5 bases, leaving 13 bases between them. The CDR3 loop spans 13 amino acids. The germline V gene has CDR1 SGHRS and CDR2 YFSETQ. The sequenced CDR3 bases are TGCGCCAGCAGCGAAAGGGGCGTCGACGAG. Translation: CASSERGVDE. The full CDR3 protein is CASSERGVDEQYF. Supplemented by reference TRBV5-1 and TRBJ2-7, the full variable domain reads KAGVTQTPRYLIKTRGQQVTLSCSPISGHRSVSWYQQTPGQGLQFLFEYFSETQRNKGNFPGRFSGRQFSNSRSEMNVSTLELGDSALYLCASSERGVDEQYFGPGTRLTVT.

Details on this clone: The CDR3 goes on 3 residues after the read ends, and that part is filled in from the germline J gene. V gene TRBV5-4 combines with J gene TRBJ2-3, with 9 bases fitting TRBD1. This CDR3 is 16 amino acids long. Per germline, CDR1 SGHNT and CDR2 YYREEE (reference sequence). The V segment lost 0 bases and the J segment 1 base; nucleotides outside the gene matches: 3. The sequenced CDR3 bases are TGTGCCAGCAGCTTGGACCGGGACAGGGGCACAGATACG. Translated, it gives CASSLDRDRGTDT. The whole CDR3 region reads CASSLDRDRGTDTQYF.

As concerns this clone: Sequencing ends 3 residues short of the CDR3 end; the germline J gene provides the rest. The rearrangement uses TRBV7-3 and TRBJ2-3; D gene ambiguous. The CDR3 totals 15 residues. Looked up from germline, CDR1 is SGHTA and CDR2 is FQGTGA. Between the trimmed V and J ends, which lost 0 bases and 3 bases, there was a span of 10 bases. The sequenced part of the CDR3 DNA is TGTGCCAGCAGCTTAACGAGCGTAGTAACAGATACG. Its translation: CASSLTSVVTDT. The full CDR3 sequence reads CASSLTSVVTDTQYF.